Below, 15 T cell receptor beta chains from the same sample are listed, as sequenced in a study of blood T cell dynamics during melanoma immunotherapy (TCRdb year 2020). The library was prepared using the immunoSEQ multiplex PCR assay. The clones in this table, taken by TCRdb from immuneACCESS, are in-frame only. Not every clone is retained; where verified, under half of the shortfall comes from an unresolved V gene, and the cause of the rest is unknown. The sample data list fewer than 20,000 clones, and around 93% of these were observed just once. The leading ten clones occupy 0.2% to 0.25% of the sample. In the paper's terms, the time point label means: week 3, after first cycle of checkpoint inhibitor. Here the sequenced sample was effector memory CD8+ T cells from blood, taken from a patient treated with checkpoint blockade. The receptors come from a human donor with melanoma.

The DNA for the CDR3 is TGCAGCGTGGGGAGAGGAGGCTCTGGAAACACCATATATTTT. Protein: CSVGRGGSGNTIYF. The rearrangement joins TRBV29-1 to TRBJ1-3; no definite D call. The germline V gene has CDR1 SQVTM and CDR2 ANQGSEA. Between the trimmed V and J ends, which lost 6 bases and 0 bases, there was a span of 12 bases. This CDR3 is built from 14 residues. The whole variable domain, filled in from reference TRBV29-1 and TRBJ1-3, reads SAVISQKPSRDICQRGTSLTIQCQVDSQVTMMFWYRQQPGQSLTLIATANQGSEATYESGFVIDKFPISRPNLTFSTLTVSNMSPEDSSIYLCSVGRGGSGNTIYFGEGSWLTVV.

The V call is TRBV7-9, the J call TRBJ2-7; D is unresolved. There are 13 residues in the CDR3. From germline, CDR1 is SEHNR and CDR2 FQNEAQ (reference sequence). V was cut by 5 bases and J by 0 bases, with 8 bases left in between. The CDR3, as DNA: TGTGCCAGCAGCCCCTCAGGCTCCTACGAGCAGTACTTC. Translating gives CASSPSGSYEQYF. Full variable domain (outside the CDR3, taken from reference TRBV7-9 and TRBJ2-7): DTGVSQNPRHKITKRGQNVTFRCDPISEHNRLYWYRQTLGQGPEFLTYFQNEAQLEKSRLLSDRFSAERPKGSFSTLEIQRTEQGDSAMYLCASSPSGSYEQYFGPGTRLTVT.

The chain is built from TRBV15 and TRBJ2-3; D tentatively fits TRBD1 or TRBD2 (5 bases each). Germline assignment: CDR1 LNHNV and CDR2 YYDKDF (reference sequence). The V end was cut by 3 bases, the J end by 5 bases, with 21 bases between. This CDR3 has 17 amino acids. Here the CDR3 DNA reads TGTGCCACCAGCAGTGGCCAGGGAGTATTAAGAGTAGATACGCAGTATTTT. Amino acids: CATSSGQGVLRVDTQYF.

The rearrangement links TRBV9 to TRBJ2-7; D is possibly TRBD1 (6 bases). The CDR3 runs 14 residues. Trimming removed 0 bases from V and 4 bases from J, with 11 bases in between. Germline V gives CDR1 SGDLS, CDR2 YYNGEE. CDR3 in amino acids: CASSVGRGSYEQYF. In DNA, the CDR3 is TGTGCCAGCAGCGTAGGCAGGGGAAGTTACGAGCAGTACTTC. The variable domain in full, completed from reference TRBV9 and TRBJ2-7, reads DSGVTQTPKHLITATGQRVTLRCSPRSGDLSVYWYQQSLDQGLQFLIQYYNGEERAKGNILERFSAQQFPDLHSELNLSSLELGDSALYFCASSVGRGSYEQYFGPGTRLTVT.

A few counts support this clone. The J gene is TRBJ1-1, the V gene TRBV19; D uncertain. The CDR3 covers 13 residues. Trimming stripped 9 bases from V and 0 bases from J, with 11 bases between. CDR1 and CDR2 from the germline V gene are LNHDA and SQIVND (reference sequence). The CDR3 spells CASLPTVNTEAFF. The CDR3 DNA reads TGTGCCAGCCTCCCGACGGTGAACACTGAAGCTTTCTTT. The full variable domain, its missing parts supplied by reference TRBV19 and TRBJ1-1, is DGGITQSPKYLFRKEGQNVTLSCEQNLNHDAMYWYRQDPGQGLRLIYYSQIVNDFQKGDIAEGYSVSREKKESFPLTVTSAQKNPTAFYLCASLPTVNTEAFFGQGTRLTVV.

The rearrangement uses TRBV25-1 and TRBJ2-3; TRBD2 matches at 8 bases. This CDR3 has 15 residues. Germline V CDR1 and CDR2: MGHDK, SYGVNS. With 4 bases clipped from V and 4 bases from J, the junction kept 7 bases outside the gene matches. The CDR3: CASSGKREWPDTQYF. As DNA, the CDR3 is TGTGCCAGCAGTGGGAAGCGGGAGTGGCCAGATACGCAGTATTTT.

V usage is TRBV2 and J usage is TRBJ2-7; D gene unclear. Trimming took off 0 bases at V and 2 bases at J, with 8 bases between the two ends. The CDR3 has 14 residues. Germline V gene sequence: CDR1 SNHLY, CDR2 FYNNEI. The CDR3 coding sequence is TGTGCCAGCAGTGAAGCGCGAACCCCCTACGAGCAGTACTTC. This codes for CASSEARTPYEQYF.

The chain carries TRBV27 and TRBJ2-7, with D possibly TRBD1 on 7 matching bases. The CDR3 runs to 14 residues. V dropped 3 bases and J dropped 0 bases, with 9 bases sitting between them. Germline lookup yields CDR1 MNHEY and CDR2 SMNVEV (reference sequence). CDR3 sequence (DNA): TGTGCCAGCAGTTTTCAGGGGGGCTCCTACGAGCAGTACTTC. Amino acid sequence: CASSFQGGSYEQYF.

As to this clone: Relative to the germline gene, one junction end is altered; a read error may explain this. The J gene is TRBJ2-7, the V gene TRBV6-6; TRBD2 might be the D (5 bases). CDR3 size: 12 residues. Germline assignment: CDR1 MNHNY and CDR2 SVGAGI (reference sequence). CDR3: CASNSAGYQQYF. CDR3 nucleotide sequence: TGTGCCAGCAACTCGGCGGGCTACCAGCAGTACTTC.

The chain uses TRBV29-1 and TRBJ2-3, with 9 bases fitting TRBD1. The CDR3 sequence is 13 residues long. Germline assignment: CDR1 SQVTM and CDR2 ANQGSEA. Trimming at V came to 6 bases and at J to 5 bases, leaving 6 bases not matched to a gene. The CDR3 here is CSVKQGAKDTQYF. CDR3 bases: TGCAGCGTCAAACAGGGGGCGAAAGATACGCAGTATTTT.

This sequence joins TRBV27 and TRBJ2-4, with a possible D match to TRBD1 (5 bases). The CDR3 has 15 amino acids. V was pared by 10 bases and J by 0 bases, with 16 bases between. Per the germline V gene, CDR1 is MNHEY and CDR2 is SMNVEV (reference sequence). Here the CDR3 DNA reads TGTGCCAAGCAGGGTTACGCACTAGCCAAAAACATTCAGTACTTC. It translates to CAKQGYALAKNIQYF.

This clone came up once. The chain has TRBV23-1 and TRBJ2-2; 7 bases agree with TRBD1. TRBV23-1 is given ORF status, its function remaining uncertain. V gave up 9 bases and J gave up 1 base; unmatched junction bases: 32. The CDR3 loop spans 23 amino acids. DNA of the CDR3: TGCGCCAGAAACCGCCCCCAGGGACAGTCCCTGACTACTTTCCCCGGGAACACCGGGGAGCTGTTTTTT. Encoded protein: CARNRPQGQSLTTFPGNTGELFF.

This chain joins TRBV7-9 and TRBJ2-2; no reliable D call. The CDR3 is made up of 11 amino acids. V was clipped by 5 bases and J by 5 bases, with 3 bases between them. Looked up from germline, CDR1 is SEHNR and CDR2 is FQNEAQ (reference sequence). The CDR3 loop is CASSPTGELFF. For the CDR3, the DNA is TGTGCCAGCAGCCCTACCGGGGAGCTGTTTTTT. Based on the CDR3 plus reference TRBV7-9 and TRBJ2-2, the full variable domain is DTGVSQNPRHKITKRGQNVTFRCDPISEHNRLYWYRQTLGQGPEFLTYFQNEAQLEKSRLLSDRFSAERPKGSFSTLEIQRTEQGDSAMYLCASSPTGELFFGEGSRLTVL.

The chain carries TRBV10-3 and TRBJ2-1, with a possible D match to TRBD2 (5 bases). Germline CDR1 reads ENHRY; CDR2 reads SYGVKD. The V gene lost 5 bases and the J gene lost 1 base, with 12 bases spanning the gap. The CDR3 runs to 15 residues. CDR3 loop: CAISSGGSSYNEQFF. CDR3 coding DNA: TGTGCCATCAGTTCGGGTGGGAGTTCCTACAATGAGCAGTTCTTC.

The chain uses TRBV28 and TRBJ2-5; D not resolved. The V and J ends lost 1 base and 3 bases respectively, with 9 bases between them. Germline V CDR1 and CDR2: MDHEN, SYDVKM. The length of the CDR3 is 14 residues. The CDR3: CASSLLQREETQYF. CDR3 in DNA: TGTGCCAGCAGTTTATTGCAGAGAGAAGAGACCCAGTACTTC. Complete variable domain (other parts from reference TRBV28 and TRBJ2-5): DVKVTQSSRYLVKRTGEKVFLECVQDMDHENMFWYRQDPGLGLRLIYFSYDVKMKEKGDIPEGYSVSREKKERFSLILESASTNQTSMYLCASSLLQREETQYFGPGTRLLVL.